One TCR beta chain is described in this entry. The data were taken from a study of CD8+CD57+ T cells in acquired aplastic anemia. Genomic DNA was employed as the template in profiling TCR beta VDJ and CDR3. Using its own MiXCR run on the reads, TCRdb lists one record per CDR3 protein. The sample lists about 210,000 distinct CDR3 sequences, approximately 57% occurring once. The sample comprised sorted CD4+, CD8+, or CD8+CD57+ T cells (not recorded which) from PBMCs. This receptor was obtained from a human donor in good health.

In DNA, the CDR3 is TGCGCCAGCAGCTTGGATTCATTAGGCCGATATAATTCACCCCTCCACTTT. Protein sequence: CASSLDSLGRYNSPLHF. This chain connects TRBV5-1 to TRBJ1-6; D ambiguous. This CDR3 region has 17 residues. V was pared by 0 bases and J by 4 bases, with 14 bases between. Per germline, CDR1 SGHRS and CDR2 YFSETQ.